These 13 T cell receptor beta chains originate from one sample sequenced in a study of blood T cell repertoires in COVID-19. The table came from immunoSEQ multiplex PCR; TCRdb's copy has only in-frame clones and leaves some out. Altogether about 140,000 clones are present, 76% being singletons, with the ten largest covering 4.5%. The sample comprised peripheral blood. These receptors all come from a woman older than 75 with active or convalescent COVID-19.

The V gene is TRBV28, the J gene TRBJ2-7; no clear D. With 6 bases removed from V and 2 bases from J, the gap between germline ends came to 8 bases. CDR1 is MDHEN and CDR2 is SYDVKM in the germline V gene. CDR3 length: 12 residues. The CDR3 coding sequence is TGTGCCAGCAGAACAAGAACCTACGAGCAGTACTTC. As protein: CASRTRTYEQYF.

V usage is TRBV7-8 and J usage is TRBJ2-7; a weak D match, TRBD2 (5 bases). The germline CDR1 and CDR2 sequences are SGHVS and FQNEAQ. Trimming shortened V by 5 bases and J by 2 bases, and 22 bases separated the two germline ends. This CDR3 contains 17 residues. The CDR3 here is CASSRVGESNLPYEQYF. In DNA form, the CDR3 reads TGTGCCAGCAGCCGCGTCGGGGAATCGAATTTACCCTACGAGCAGTACTTC.

The V and J genes are TRBV3-1 (or the pseudogene TRBV3-2) and TRBJ1-1; 11 bases fit TRBD1. The length of the CDR3 is 14 residues. Looked up from germline, CDR1 is LGHDT and CDR2 is YNNKEL (reference sequence). V lost 5 bases and J lost 5; bases outside the gene matches: 4. CDR3 nucleotide sequence: TGTGCCAGCAGCAGGACAGGGGGCTGGACTGAAGCTTTCTTT. Encoded protein: CASSRTGGWTEAFF.

The CDR3 loop is CASSTYRGDYGYTF. CDR3 nucleotides: TGTGCCAGCAGTACCTACAGGGGTGACTATGGCTACACCTTC. V gene TRBV6-1 combines with J gene TRBJ1-2; TRBD1 matches at 7 bases. Unmatched junction bases numbered 6, after V lost 5 bases and J lost 3 bases. This CDR3 is built from 14 residues. Germline assignment: CDR1 MNHNS and CDR2 SASEGT.

This chain uses TRBV19 with TRBJ2-1, with D maybe TRBD1 (6 bases). V lost 7 bases, J lost 0 bases, and 16 bases lay in between. CDR1 is LNHDA, CDR2 SQIVND, per germline (reference sequence). CDR3 length: 16 amino acids. CDR3 nucleotides: TGTGCCAGTACCAAAAACAGGGTAAGCTCCTACAATGAGCAGTTCTTC. Translated: CASTKNRVSSYNEQFF.

This clone was counted many times. The chain uses TRBV5-1 and TRBJ1-4; D gene uncertain. The CDR3 consists of 14 residues. Germline CDR1 reads SGHRS; CDR2 reads YFSETQ. Deletions cut 0 bases from V and 8 bases from J, with 11 bases between. CDR3 sequence (DNA): TGCGCCAGCAGCTTGGGAGGAGGTGGAGAAAAACTGTTTTTT. Protein product: CASSLGGGGEKLFF.

The CDR3 loop reads CASSPGEGAIQYF. CDR3 DNA: TGTGCCAGCTCCCCTGGAGAGGGTGCCATTCAGTACTTC. The chain is built from TRBV18 and TRBJ2-4, with D maybe TRBD2 (5 bases). Per germline, CDR1 KGHSH and CDR2 LQKENI. The V gene lost 6 bases and the J gene lost 9 bases, with 15 bases spanning the gap. The CDR3 contains 13 residues. The whole variable domain, filled in from reference TRBV18 and TRBJ2-4, reads NAGVMQNPRHLVRRRGQEARLRCSPMKGHSHVYWYRQLPEEGLKFMVYLQKENIIDESGMPKERFSAEFPKEGPSILRIQQVVRGDSAAYFCASSPGEGAIQYFGAGTRLSVL.

The chain uses TRBV19 and TRBJ1-2; D not certain. CDR1 and CDR2 from the germline V gene are LNHDA and SQIVND (reference sequence). This CDR3 has 11 amino acids. V lost 1 base and J 8 bases, leaving 5 bases between the germline ends. The CDR3 loop reads CASSIGYGYTF. The CDR3, as DNA: TGTGCCAGTAGTATAGGCTACGGCTACACCTTC.

The V and J genes are TRBV4-1 and TRBJ1-5, with a tentative D call TRBD1 (6 bases). The V gene's germline CDR1 is MGHRA and CDR2 YSYEKL. CDR3 length: 17 residues. V lost 0 bases to trimming and J lost 1 base, with 13 bases between them. The CDR3 region is CASSQDPGEFSNQPQHF. The CDR3 DNA reads TGCGCCAGCAGCCAAGATCCAGGGGAATTCAGCAATCAGCCCCAGCATTTT.

The table lists this clone with a count of one. V is TRBV4-2 and J is TRBJ1-1, with 9 positions matching TRBD1. The junction had 13 bases not matched to a gene; V was cut back by 0 bases and J by 5 bases. CDR3 length: 18 amino acids. In germline, CDR1 is LGHNA, CDR2 YNFKEQ. The CDR3 DNA reads as TGTGCCAGCAGCCAAGATGTGGGGAACAGGGGGCGAAGGACTGAAGCTTTCTTT. Translating gives CASSQDVGNRGRRTEAFF.

The chain joins TRBV6-2 or TRBV6-3 to TRBJ2-2; TRBD2 agrees at 7 bases. V was pared by 6 bases and J by 4 bases, with 8 bases of the junction left unmatched. The V gene's germline CDR1 is MNHEY and CDR2 SVGEGT. CDR3 length equals 15 residues. Here the CDR3 reads CASSPSGALTGELFF. For the CDR3, the DNA is TGTGCCAGCAGCCCTAGCGGAGCACTCACCGGGGAGCTGTTTTTT.

The V gene is TRBV7-3, the J gene TRBJ1-2; 7 nucleotides agree with TRBD1. This CDR3 has 15 residues. Trimming removed 5 bases from V and 5 bases from J; junction bases left unmatched: 11. Germline assignment: CDR1 SGHTA and CDR2 FQGTGA. Here the CDR3 reads CASSAQGGEQYGYTF. CDR3 nucleotides: TGTGCCAGCAGCGCCCAAGGGGGCGAACAATATGGCTACACCTTC.

The table lists this clone with a count of one. The V and J genes are TRBV10-3 and TRBJ1-2; D is undetermined. The CDR3 loop spans 13 amino acids. Germline V gives CDR1 ENHRY, CDR2 SYGVKD. The ends were cut back, 3 bases at V and 4 bases at J, with 9 bases in the middle. The CDR3 is CAISDTAGYGYTF. The DNA for the CDR3 is TGTGCCATCAGTGACACAGCCGGCTATGGCTACACCTTC.